Presented here are 15 T cell receptor beta chains from one specimen sequenced in a study of blood T cell repertoires in COVID-19 (dated by TCRdb to about 2020). To prepare the library, the immunoSEQ multiplex PCR assay was applied. Held by TCRdb, this immuneACCESS table contains in-frame sequences only and omits some clones. Under half of the omission traces to an unresolved V gene where checked; the cause of the rest is unknown. This sample lists under 150,000 clones; roughly four fifths were detected once. The top ten constitute more than 3.5% of the sample. Sequenced input: peripheral blood. The receptors were sampled from a woman of 80 years or more with active or convalescent COVID-19.

V usage is TRBV12-3 or TRBV12-4 and J usage is TRBJ1-1; possibly TRBD1 for D (6 bases). Trimming pared 4 bases from V and 3 bases from J, leaving 9 bases between. There are 13 residues in the CDR3. This chain's CDR3 is CASSWAGDTEAFF. The CDR3 coding sequence is TGTGCCAGCAGTTGGGCAGGGGACACTGAAGCTTTCTTT.

The V and J genes are TRBV5-1 and TRBJ1-5; 7 bases are shared with TRBD1. This CDR3 has 16 amino acids. Germline CDR1 is SGHRS and CDR2 is YFSETQ. V dropped 0 bases and J dropped 3; count of bases not matched to a gene: 6. The CDR3 here is CASSLDGTVPNQPQHF. The CDR3 DNA reads as TGCGCCAGCAGCTTGGATGGGACAGTGCCCAATCAGCCCCAGCATTTT.

Regarding this clone: One end of the junction is discordant with germline, which a read error may explain. The V call is TRBV27, the J call TRBJ1-2; possible D gene TRBD1, 6 bases. The CDR3 length is 13 residues. CDR1 and CDR2 from the germline V gene are MNHEY and SMNVEV (reference sequence). The CDR3 here is CATAGGQSYGYTF. The CDR3 bases are TGCGCCACGGCAGGAGGACAGTCTTATGGCTACACCTTC.

This chain uses TRBV13 with TRBJ1-5; no definite D call. The CDR3 is 15 amino acids. V lost 0 bases and J lost 6, with 12 bases in between. Germline V gene sequence: CDR1 PRHDT, CDR2 FYEKMQ (reference sequence). As DNA, the CDR3 is TGTGCCAGCAGCTTAGGGGGCTTGGGTAGTCAGCCCCAGCATTTT. Encoded protein: CASSLGGLGSQPQHF.

This clone turned up a few times. The chain is built from TRBV2 and TRBJ2-7, with 7 bases fitting TRBD1. CDR3 length equals 12 residues. Germline V gene lookup returns CDR1 SNHLY and CDR2 FYNNEI. V lost 2 bases to trimming and J lost 7 bases; unmatched junction nucleotides: 2. The CDR3 DNA reads as TGTGCCAGCAGTGAACAGGGGGTGGAGCAGTACTTC. It is translated as CASSEQGVEQYF.

This clone was counted at least ten times. This rearrangement joins TRBV5-6 to TRBJ2-7; 10 bases are shared with TRBD1. There are 16 residues in the CDR3. The junction had 12 bases not matched to a gene; V was cut back by 1 base and J by 8 bases. CDR1 and CDR2 (germline): SGHDT, YYEEEE. The chain's CDR3 is CASSLFRDRGGLQQYF. CDR3 coding DNA: TGTGCCAGCAGCTTGTTCCGGGACAGGGGAGGTCTACAGCAGTACTTC.

The chain carries TRBV5-8 and TRBJ2-3; 8 nucleotides align to TRBD2. J lost 1 base, V lost 4 bases, and 2 bases had no gene match. Germline V gene sequence: CDR1 SGHTS, CDR2 YDEGEE. The CDR3 has 14 residues. CDR3 coding DNA: TGTGCCAGCAGCATCGGGGGGGGCACAGATACGCAGTATTTT. The encoded protein is CASSIGGGTDTQYF.

In this sample, this clone turned up once. The chain carries TRBV7-3 and TRBJ1-1; D not resolved. The CDR3 runs to 13 residues. From germline, CDR1 is SGHTA and CDR2 FQGTGA. V was pared by 2 bases and J by 5 bases, with 9 bases between. The CDR3 nucleotides read TGTGCCAGCAGCTTAGGACTCAGAACTGAAGCTTTCTTT. Residues: CASSLGLRTEAFF.

V and J are TRBV6-5 and TRBJ1-3; D not certain. The CDR3 runs to 14 residues. Trimming took off 2 bases at V and 9 bases at J, with 14 bases between the two ends. Germline V lookup: CDR1 MNHEY, CDR2 SVGAGI. The CDR3 sequence is CASSYEEGGSTIYF. DNA for the CDR3: TGTGCCAGCAGTTACGAGGAGGGCGGGAGCACCATATATTTT.

This clone has only a few counts. V usage is TRBV7-2 and J usage is TRBJ1-2; tentatively, D is TRBD1 (5 bases). This CDR3 contains 12 residues. V lost 6 bases, J lost 8 bases, and 13 bases lay in between. Germline values: CDR1 SGHTA, CDR2 FQGNSA. The CDR3 protein is CASREGNGGYTF. In nucleotides, the CDR3 is TGTGCCAGCAGGGAGGGGAATGGGGGCTACACCTTC.

J is TRBJ1-4 and V is TRBV3-1 (or the pseudogene TRBV3-2), with a tentative D call TRBD1 (6 bases). The CDR3 consists of 15 residues. V was trimmed by 3 bases and J by 7 bases, leaving 15 bases between them. Germline V gene lookup returns CDR1 LGHDT and CDR2 YNNKEL (reference sequence). The CDR3 here is CASSHPGQFSEKLFF. The CDR3 coding sequence is TGTGCCAGCAGCCATCCGGGACAATTTTCTGAAAAACTGTTTTTT.

The CDR3 loop is CATSPPGLTGNYGYTF. CDR3 sequence (DNA): TGTGCCACCAGCCCCCCAGGGCTAACGGGTAACTATGGCTACACCTTC. This chain joins TRBV15 and TRBJ1-2; D perhaps matches TRBD1 (5 bases). Per germline, CDR1 LNHNV and CDR2 YYDKDF (reference sequence). Trimming removed 5 bases at V and 1 base at J, with 17 bases between. The CDR3 has 16 residues.

The V and J genes are TRBV12-3 or TRBV12-4 and TRBJ1-4, with D unclear. The ends were cut back, 3 bases at V and 8 bases at J, with 7 bases in the middle. The CDR3 runs 12 residues. In nucleotides, the CDR3 is TGTGCCAGCAGTTTTAACGAGGAAAAACTGTTTTTT. It encodes CASSFNEEKLFF.

There are a few counts of this clone. The V call is TRBV7-2, the J call TRBJ1-2; D ambiguous. The V gene's germline CDR1 is SGHTA and CDR2 FQGNSA. The CDR3 extends over 15 amino acids. Trimming shortened V by 4 bases and J by 1 base, and 13 bases separated the two germline ends. CDR3 protein: CASSSRSENNYGYTF. CDR3 in DNA: TGTGCCAGCAGCTCACGGTCGGAGAATAACTATGGCTACACCTTC.

The chain carries TRBV6-6 and TRBJ1-2; 8 nucleotides match TRBD1. Trimming took 5 bases from V and 4 from J; bases not matched to a gene: 3. The CDR3 covers 13 residues. The V gene's germline CDR1 is MNHNY and CDR2 SVGAGI (reference sequence). The CDR3 sequence: CASSNQGAYGYTF. CDR3 coding DNA: TGTGCCAGCAGTAATCAGGGGGCCTATGGCTACACCTTC.